This is a list of T cell receptor beta chains from one sample in a study of graft-versus-host responses after intestinal transplantation. Clones were sequenced by immunoSEQ multiplex PCR, and TCRdb holds only the in-frame ones, with some missing. There are more than 95,000 clones in the sample; more than 85% occur only once, and approximately 1.2% lies in the top ten. These TCRs are of unknown antigen specificity. The sample was unstimulated CD8+ T cells sorted from spleen or lymph node cells, taken before intestinal transplant. The source is a human donor who received an intestinal transplant. Each CDR3 is given with its conserved first and last residue. The order of the fields is CDR3 DNA, CDR3 protein, J gene, clone size, V gene, D gene. A D gene is named only where the DNA matches it firmly. For some rows the clone size is stated as once, few or many, or as a class when expanded; others skip it.

DNA: TGTGCCAGCAGCCTGACAGGAAAAACCTACGAGCAGTACTTC
CDR3: CASSLTGKTYEQYF
J: TRBJ2-7
size: NA
V: TRBV9
D: NA

DNA: TGTGCCAGCATTTACGTCCCGCGGACTAGCGGCTCCTACGAGCAGTACTTC
CDR3: CASIYVPRTSGSYEQYF
J: TRBJ2-7
size: once
V: TRBV2
D: TRBD2

DNA: TGTGCCAGCAGTCCCGACAGCTCCTACGAGCAGTACTTC
CDR3: CASSPDSSYEQYF
J: TRBJ2-7
size: NA
V: TRBV6-1
D: NA

DNA: TGTGCCAGCAGCTCCCGGGGCGGCCAAGTAGTCGACGAGCAGTACTTC
CDR3: CASSSRGGQVVDEQYF
J: TRBJ2-7
size: once
V: TRBV5-5
D: NA

DNA: TGTGCCACCCGAGGCAGCGGGGATTACGAGCAGTACTTC
CDR3: CATRGSGDYEQYF
J: TRBJ2-7
size: NA
V: TRBV6-5
D: TRBD2

DNA: TGTGCCAGCAGTTGGGGTGACGTAAGATCAGGCACTGAAGCTTTCTTT
CDR3: CASSWGDVRSGTEAFF
J: TRBJ1-1
size: NA
V: TRBV27
D: NA

DNA: TGCGCCAGCAGCCCAAGAAGCGTAGACAGGGGCCCTGGGGCTGAAGCTTTCTTT
CDR3: CASSPRSVDRGPGAEAFF
J: TRBJ1-1
size: few
V: TRBV4-1
D: TRBD1

DNA: TGTGCCAGCAGCGCCACCGGGGAGCTGTTTTTT
CDR3: CASSATGELFF
J: TRBJ2-2
size: NA
V: TRBV13
D: NA

DNA: TGCGCCAGCAGTCCAGGGCAGGGAGGGGCCGGGGAGCTGTTTTTT
CDR3: CASSPGQGGAGELFF
J: TRBJ2-2
size: NA
V: TRBV4-1
D: TRBD2

DNA: TGTGCCAGCTTTTCACAGGGGACCTCCTACGAGCAGTACTTC
CDR3: CASFSQGTSYEQYF
J: TRBJ2-7
size: NA
V: TRBV7-8
D: TRBD1

DNA: TGTGCCAGCAGCTTAAATGGGAACGGGGACGAGCAGTACTTC
CDR3: CASSLNGNGDEQYF
J: TRBJ2-7
size: NA
V: TRBV7-6
D: NA

DNA: TGTGCCAGCAGCCCTCCAGTGGCCACGGATACCGGGGAGCTGTTTTTT
CDR3: CASSPPVATDTGELFF
J: TRBJ2-2
size: NA
V: TRBV5-6
D: NA

DNA: TGTGCCAGCAGTGGGTCGGGGCTAAACTCTGGAAACACCATATATTTT
CDR3: CASSGSGLNSGNTIYF
J: TRBJ1-3
size: NA
V: TRBV2
D: NA

DNA: TGTGCCAGCATCCCCCTGGACAGTAACACCGGGGAGCTGTTTTTT
CDR3: CASIPLDSNTGELFF
J: TRBJ2-2
size: NA
V: TRBV21-1
D: NA

DNA: TGTGCCAGCAGCCACCTCTGGACTAGCGGGGAGACCTACGAGCAGTACTTC
CDR3: CASSHLWTSGETYEQYF
J: TRBJ2-7
size: NA
V: TRBV11-1
D: TRBD2

DNA: TGTGCCAGCAGCCATCGGGAGCTGTTTTTT
CDR3: CASSHRELFF
J: TRBJ2-2
size: NA
V: TRBV11-2
D: NA

DNA: TGTGCCAGCAGCGTAGTGGCGGGGGGAGACAATGAGCAGTTCTTC
CDR3: CASSVVAGGDNEQFF
J: TRBJ2-1
size: NA
V: TRBV9
D: TRBD2

DNA: TGTGCCAGTAGTATAGCACAGGGCGAGCAGTACTTC
CDR3: CASSIAQGEQYF
J: TRBJ2-7
size: NA
V: TRBV19
D: NA

DNA: TGTGCCACCAGCAGAGGTTGGGCGGGGGAGGAGACCCAGTACTTC
CDR3: CATSRGWAGEETQYF
J: TRBJ2-5
size: once
V: TRBV15
D: TRBD2

DNA: TGTGCCAGCAGCAGGGGGACCATTTGGAATGAGCAGTTCTTC
CDR3: CASSRGTIWNEQFF
J: TRBJ2-1
size: NA
V: TRBV25-1
D: TRBD1

DNA: TGTGCCAGCAGCGTGACTAGCGGGAGCACAGATACGCAGTATTTT
CDR3: CASSVTSGSTDTQYF
J: TRBJ2-3
size: NA
V: TRBV11-2
D: TRBD2

DNA: TGCGCCAGCAGCCTCAGGACAGCCTACGAGCAGTACTTC
CDR3: CASSLRTAYEQYF
J: TRBJ2-7
size: few
V: TRBV4-1
D: NA

DNA: TGTGCCAGCGGGCAGAACACTGAAGCTTTCTTT
CDR3: CASGQNTEAFF
J: TRBJ1-1
size: NA
V: TRBV6-5
D: NA

DNA: TGTGCCAGTAGTATGGAGGGACTACAAGAGACCCAGTACTTC
CDR3: CASSMEGLQETQYF
J: TRBJ2-5
size: NA
V: TRBV19
D: TRBD2

DNA: TGTGCCAGCATTAGGCTAGCGGGGGGGCCGGACGAGCAGTACTTC
CDR3: CASIRLAGGPDEQYF
J: TRBJ2-7
size: NA
V: TRBV5-6
D: TRBD2

DNA: TGTGCCAGCAGAGATCCGGGACAGGGCGATTCACCCCTCCACTTT
CDR3: CASRDPGQGDSPLHF
J: TRBJ1-6
size: once
V: TRBV6-1
D: TRBD1

DNA: TGTGCCACCAGCCTAGACACAGGGGAAGCTTTCTTT
CDR3: CATSLDTGEAFF
J: TRBJ1-1
size: NA
V: TRBV15
D: NA

DNA: TGTGCCAGCAGCTTAGACACGAACAATGAGCAGTTCTTC
CDR3: CASSLDTNNEQFF
J: TRBJ2-1
size: NA
V: TRBV7-9
D: NA